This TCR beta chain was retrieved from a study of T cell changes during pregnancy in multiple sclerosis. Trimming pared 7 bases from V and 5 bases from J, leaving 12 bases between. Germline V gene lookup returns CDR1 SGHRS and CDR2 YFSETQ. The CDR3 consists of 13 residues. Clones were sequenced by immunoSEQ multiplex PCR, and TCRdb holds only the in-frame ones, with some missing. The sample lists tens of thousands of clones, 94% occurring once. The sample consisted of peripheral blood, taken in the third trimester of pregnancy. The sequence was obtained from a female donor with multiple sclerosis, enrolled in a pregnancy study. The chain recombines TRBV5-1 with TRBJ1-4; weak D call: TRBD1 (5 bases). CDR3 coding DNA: TGCGCCAGCGGGACGGGGAGGAATGAAAAACTGTTTTTT. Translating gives CASGTGRNEKLFF. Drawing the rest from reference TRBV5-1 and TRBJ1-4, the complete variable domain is KAGVTQTPRYLIKTRGQQVTLSCSPISGHRSVSWYQQTPGQGLQFLFEYFSETQRNKGNFPGRFSGRQFSNSRSEMNVSTLELGDSALYLCASGTGRNEKLFFGSGTQLSVL.